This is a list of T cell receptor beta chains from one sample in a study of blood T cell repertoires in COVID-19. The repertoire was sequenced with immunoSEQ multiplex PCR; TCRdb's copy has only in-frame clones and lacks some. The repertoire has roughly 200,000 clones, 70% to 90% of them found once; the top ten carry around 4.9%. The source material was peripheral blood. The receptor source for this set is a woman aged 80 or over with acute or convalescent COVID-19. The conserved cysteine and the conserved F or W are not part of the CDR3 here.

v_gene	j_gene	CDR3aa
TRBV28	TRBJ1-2	ASSWGGYGYT
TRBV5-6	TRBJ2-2	ASTLGASPYLNTGELF
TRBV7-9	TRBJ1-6	ASSLGQGFNSPLH
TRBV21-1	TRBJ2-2	ASSKGQGTIKDTGELF
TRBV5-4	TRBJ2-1	ASRSGGTSGSNEQF
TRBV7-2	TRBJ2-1	ASSLSPAGVVNEQF
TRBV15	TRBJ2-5	ATSSSPRETQY
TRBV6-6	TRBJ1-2	ASSYSTENYGYT
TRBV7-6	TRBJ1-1	ASTPRQGATEAF
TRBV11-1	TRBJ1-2	ASSRTGRNYGYT
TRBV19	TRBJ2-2	ASTPSGTDYTGELF
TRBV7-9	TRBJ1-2	ASSLRGSDAGYT
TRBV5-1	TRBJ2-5	ASSPGQGWETQY
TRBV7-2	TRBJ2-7	ASSLVDRFSYEQY
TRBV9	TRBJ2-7	ASSADRGGGEQY
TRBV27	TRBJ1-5	ASSLFRPGGGQPQH
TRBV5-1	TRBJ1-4	ASSLAVSGNEKLF
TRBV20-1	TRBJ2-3	SASSRESTDTQY
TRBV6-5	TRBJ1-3	ASSYSRRGRGNTIY
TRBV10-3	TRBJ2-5	AVGTGSQETQY
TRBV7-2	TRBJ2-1	ASSFFLAGGPGNEQF
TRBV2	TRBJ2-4	ASSVTGTGLNIQY
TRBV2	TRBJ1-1	ASSSEMGNTEAF
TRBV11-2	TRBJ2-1	ASSLEGNRGGYNEQF
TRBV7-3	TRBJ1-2	ASSLMGQTTSYGYT
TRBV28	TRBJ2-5	ASSLWGTSGRETQY
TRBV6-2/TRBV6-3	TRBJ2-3	ASSYSRAESYTDTQY
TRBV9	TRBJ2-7	ASSVESLWEKYDEQY
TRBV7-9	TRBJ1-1	ASSLGSSRAF
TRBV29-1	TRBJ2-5	SVRQVQETQY
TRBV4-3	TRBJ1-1	ASSQLFGNTEAF
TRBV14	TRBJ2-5	ASSPSGGFRETQY
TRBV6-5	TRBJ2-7	ASSRPGNYEQY
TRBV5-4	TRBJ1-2	ASSFDRLGYT
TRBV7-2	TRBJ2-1	ASSLATSYVYNEQF
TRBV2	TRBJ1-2	ASSIGQGDGYT
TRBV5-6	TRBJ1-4	ASSLAGANEKLF
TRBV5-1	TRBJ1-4	ASMRSGQNEKLF
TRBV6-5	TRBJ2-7	ASSLQTGDYEQY
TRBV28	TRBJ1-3	ASGYGTGSSGNTIY
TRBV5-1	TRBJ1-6	ASSLDRSSYNSPLH
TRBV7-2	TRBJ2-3	ASSLGLASVDTQY
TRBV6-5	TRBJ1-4	ASRRQGVEKLF
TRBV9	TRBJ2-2	ASSRGRVNTGELF